Detailed here is one T cell receptor beta chain. Its antigen is unknown. The time point was: 4-8 weeks after completion of therapy. This sample is drawn from a study of T cell therapy after organ transplantation. Study-wide background: Therapy products were autologous CMV-specific T cells, peptide-expanded for approximately 14 days. Of some ten patients, eight responded clinically and two did not.

Here immunoSEQ multiplex PCR was the method, and the copy in TCRdb shows in-frame clones only, minus some. The sample lists a few thousand clones; 65% to 80% were seen once. With V trimmed by 0 bases and J by 7 bases, 6 bases remained unmatched. This CDR3 is 16 amino acids long. CDR1 SGHDT and CDR2 YYEEEE come from the germline V gene. Study-level results: Endogenous clonotypes not in therapy products appeared after therapy alongside transferred ones.

This TCR was sampled from a human patient who had received a solid organ transplant and had CMV disease. Some T cells may be provided by the graft donor. This chain links TRBV5-6 with TRBJ2-2; the match to TRBD2 covers 10 bases. Sequences were derived from CD8+ T cells from blood, sampled after autologous CMV-specific T cell therapy. The DNA of the CDR3 is TGTGCCAGCAGCTTGGCCCTAGCGGGAGTGGGCGGGGAGCTGTTTTTT. This gives the protein CASSLALAGVGGELFF.